A single TCR beta chain is shown here with its context. Its specificity is unknown. This specimen comes from a study of T cell repertoires in cytomegalovirus infection. Study background: Researchers turned to recently identified HLA-C-restricted CMV epitopes as well as well-studied HLA-B-restricted ones. Public TCR beta signatures were indicative of both CMV infection and a matching HLA type. Findings and limits, study-wide: CMV-specific TCR beta clonotypes restricted by HLA-C were the ones dominating the ex vivo response.

TCRdb itself ran the reads through MiXCR, one entry per CDR3 protein. The sample includes under 300,000 distinct CDR3 sequences, roughly 21% seen only once; the top ten take approximately 19%. There are 16 residues in the CDR3. The germline CDR1 and CDR2 sequences are MDHEN and SYDVKM. V shed 5 bases, J shed 7 bases, and the junction held 12 bases outside the gene matches. The origin of this receptor is a human donor in good health (CMV status not recorded). Some clones in this sample may be carry-over from other donors' samples. Sample: cultured PBMCs, taken from culture after CMV antigen stimulation. This chain links TRBV28 with TRBJ2-1, with TRBD2 matching 9 bases. The CDR3 nucleotides are TGTGCCAGCAGTGGGGGCCCGGGACTAGCCGGGAATGAGCAGTTCTTC. This codes for CASSGGPGLAGNEQFF.